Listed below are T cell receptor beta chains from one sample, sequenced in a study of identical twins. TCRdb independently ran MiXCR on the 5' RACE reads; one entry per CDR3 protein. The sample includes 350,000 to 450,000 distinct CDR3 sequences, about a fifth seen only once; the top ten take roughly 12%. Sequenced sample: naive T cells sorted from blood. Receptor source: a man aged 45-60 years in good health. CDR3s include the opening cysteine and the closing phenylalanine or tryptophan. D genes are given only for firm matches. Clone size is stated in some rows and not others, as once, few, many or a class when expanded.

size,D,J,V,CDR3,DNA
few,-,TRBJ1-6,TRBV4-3,CASSQESRPYNSPLHF,TGCGCCAGCAGCCAAGAGTCGCGGCCCTATAATTCACCCCTCCACTTT
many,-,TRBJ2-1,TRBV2,CASRLSYNEQFF,TGTGCCAGCAGACTCTCCTACAATGAGCAGTTCTTC
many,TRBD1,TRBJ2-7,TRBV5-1,CASSLLWTGSDEQYF,TGCGCCAGCAGCTTGCTGTGGACAGGGTCGGACGAGCAGTACTTC
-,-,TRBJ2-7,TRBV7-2,CASSFRSEASHEQYF,TGTGCCAGCAGCTTTAGAAGCGAGGCCTCCCACGAGCAGTACTTC
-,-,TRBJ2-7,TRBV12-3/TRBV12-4,CASSLWGPDWEQYF,TGTGCCAGCAGTTTATGGGGGCCGGACTGGGAGCAGTACTTC
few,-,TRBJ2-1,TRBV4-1,CASSQEPLYNEQFF,TGCGCCAGCAGCCAAGAGCCACTTTACAATGAGCAGTTCTTC
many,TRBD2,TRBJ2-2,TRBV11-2,CASSPTPQRESGELFF,TGTGCCAGCAGCCCTACCCCTCAGCGGGAGTCAGGGGAGCTGTTTTTT
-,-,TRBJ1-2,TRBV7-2,CASSLAFLGSNYGYTF,TGTGCCAGCAGCTTAGCGTTTCTGGGGAGTAACTATGGCTACACCTTC
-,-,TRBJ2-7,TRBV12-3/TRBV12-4,CASSLSTGRTFYEQYF,TGTGCCAGCAGTTTATCTACAGGGCGTACCTTCTACGAGCAGTACTTC
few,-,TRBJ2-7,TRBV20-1,CSARDMHTYEQYF,TGCAGTGCTAGAGATATGCACACCTACGAGCAGTACTTC
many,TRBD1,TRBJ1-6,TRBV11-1,CASSLLQGVRSPLHF,TGTGCCAGCAGCTTATTACAGGGGGTGAGATCACCCCTCCACTTT
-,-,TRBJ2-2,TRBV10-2,CASSSGAWNTGELFF,TGCGCCAGCAGTTCAGGGGCGTGGAACACCGGGGAGCTGTTTTTT
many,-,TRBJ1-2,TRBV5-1,CASSHKRDGAGGGYTF,TGCGCCAGCAGCCACAAGCGGGACGGGGCCGGGGGAGGCTACACCTTC
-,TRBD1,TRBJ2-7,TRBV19,CASSSPGQGYDEQYF,TGTGCCAGTAGTTCACCGGGACAGGGGTACGACGAGCAGTACTTC
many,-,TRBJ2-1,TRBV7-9,CASSLGAVDEQFF,TGTGCCAGCAGCTTAGGAGCTGTTGATGAGCAGTTCTTC
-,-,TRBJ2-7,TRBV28,CASSWDYEQYF,TGTGCCAGCAGCTGGGACTACGAGCAGTACTTC
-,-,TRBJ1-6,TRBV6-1,CATRAGYNSPLHF,TGTGCCACCCGGGCAGGGTATAATTCACCCCTCCACTTT
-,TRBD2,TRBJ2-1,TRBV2,CASSESSGRRDEQFF,TGTGCCAGCAGTGAATCTAGCGGGAGGAGAGATGAGCAGTTCTTC
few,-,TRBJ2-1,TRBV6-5,CASSNPRNEQFF,TGTGCCAGCAGTAACCCTAGGAATGAGCAGTTCTTC
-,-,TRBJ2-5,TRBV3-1,CASSQAGAETQYF,TGTGCCAGCAGCCAGGCGGGCGCAGAGACCCAGTACTTC
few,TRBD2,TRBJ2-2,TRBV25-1,CASASSGETGELFF,TGTGCCAGCGCCTCTAGCGGGGAGACCGGGGAGCTGTTTTTT
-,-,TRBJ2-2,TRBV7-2,CASSLQSFGELFF,TGTGCCAGCAGCTTACAGTCCTTCGGGGAGCTGTTTTTT
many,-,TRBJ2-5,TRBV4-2,CASSQDIPAGETQYF,TGTGCCAGCAGCCAGGACATACCCGCGGGAGAGACCCAGTACTTC
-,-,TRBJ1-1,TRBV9,CASSLGGGVTEAFF,TGTGCCAGCAGCTTGGGGGGAGGTGTAACTGAAGCTTTCTTT
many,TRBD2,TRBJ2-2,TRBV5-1,CASSQPGGDTGELFF,TGCGCCAGCAGCCAACCCGGGGGGGACACCGGGGAGCTGTTTTTT
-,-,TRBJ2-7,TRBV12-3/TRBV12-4,CASRIRDGDEQYF,TGTGCCAGCAGGATCAGGGACGGCGACGAGCAGTACTTC
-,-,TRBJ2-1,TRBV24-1,CATSKDTSYNEQFF,TGTGCCACCAGTAAAGACACGTCCTACAATGAGCAGTTCTTC
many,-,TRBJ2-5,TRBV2,CASSLVPSDTLPQYQETQYF,TGTGCCAGCAGCTTGGTCCCTTCGGACACCCTACCACAGTACCAAGAGACCCAGTACTTC
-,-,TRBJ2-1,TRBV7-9,CASSLGTLVYDNEQFF,TGTGCCAGCAGCTTAGGAACCCTTGTATACGACAATGAGCAGTTCTTC
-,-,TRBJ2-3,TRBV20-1,CSALAGGGNTDTQYF,TGCAGTGCCCTGGCCGGCGGAGGGAATACAGATACGCAGTATTTT
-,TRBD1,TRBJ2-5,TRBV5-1,CASSKQGLPTQETQYF,TGCGCCAGCAGCAAACAGGGGTTACCGACCCAAGAGACCCAGTACTTC
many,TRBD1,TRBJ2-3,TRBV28,CASSLTGGTDTQYF,TGTGCCAGCAGTTTAACAGGGGGCACAGATACGCAGTATTTT
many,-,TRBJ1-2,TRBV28,CASSLFGLSGGYTF,TGTGCCAGCAGTTTGTTTGGGCTTTCAGGGGGCTACACCTTC
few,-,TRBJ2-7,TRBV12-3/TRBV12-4,CASSWRSSYEQYF,TGTGCCAGCAGTTGGCGGAGCTCCTACGAGCAGTACTTC
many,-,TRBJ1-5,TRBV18,CASSRNQGPSNQPQHF,TGTGCCAGCTCACGGAACCAGGGGCCGAGTAATCAGCCCCAGCATTTT
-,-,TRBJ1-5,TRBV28,CASSWGDTGKSAQHF,TGTGCCAGCAGTTGGGGGGACACCGGTAAATCAGCCCAGCATTTT
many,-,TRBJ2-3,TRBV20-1,CSAISPGFSTDTQYF,TGCAGTGCTATCTCCCCCGGGTTTAGCACAGATACGCAGTATTTT
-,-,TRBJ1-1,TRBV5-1,CASSLVAQRNTEAFF,TGCGCCAGCAGCTTGGTTGCCCAGCGTAACACTGAAGCTTTCTTT
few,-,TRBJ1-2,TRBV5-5,CASSLGRAGGYTF,TGTGCCAGCAGCTTGGGCAGGGCCGGGGGCTACACCTTC
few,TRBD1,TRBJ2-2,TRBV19,CASSIRTGTANTGELFF,TGTGCCAGTAGTATAAGGACAGGGACCGCGAACACCGGGGAGCTGTTTTTT
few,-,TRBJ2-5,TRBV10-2,CASSESRAQETQYF,TGCGCCAGCAGTGAGTCGAGGGCACAAGAGACCCAGTACTTC
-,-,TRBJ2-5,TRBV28,CASRTGATQYF,TGTGCCAGCAGAACTGGGGCGACCCAGTACTTC
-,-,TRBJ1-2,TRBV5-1,CASSLDTGGGYTF,TGCGCCAGCAGCTTGGACACAGGAGGTGGCTACACCTTC
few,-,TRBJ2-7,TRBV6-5,CASSPSHEQYF,TGTGCCAGCAGCCCTTCCCACGAGCAGTACTTC
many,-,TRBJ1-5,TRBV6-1,CASSGAGAYSNQPQHF,TGTGCCAGCAGTGGAGCAGGCGCTTATAGCAATCAGCCCCAGCATTTT
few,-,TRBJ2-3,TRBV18,CASSLSISFTDTQYF,TGTGCCAGCTCACTCTCGATCTCATTCACAGATACGCAGTATTTT
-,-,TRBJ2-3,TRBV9,CASIVQGIADTQYF,TGTGCCAGCATCGTGCAAGGGATTGCAGATACGCAGTATTTT
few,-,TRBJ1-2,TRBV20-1,CSVTTGTGRGYTF,TGCAGTGTCACAACCGGGACCGGGCGTGGCTACACCTTC
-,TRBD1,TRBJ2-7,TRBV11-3,CASSFGGQQSYEQYF,TGTGCCAGCAGCTTTGGGGGACAGCAATCCTACGAGCAGTACTTC
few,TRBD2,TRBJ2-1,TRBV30,CAWSGIAGYEQFF,TGTGCCTGGAGTGGAATAGCGGGATATGAGCAGTTCTTC
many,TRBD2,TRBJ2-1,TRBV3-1,CASSQVRLAGGNEQFF,TGTGCCAGCAGCCAAGTCCGTCTAGCGGGAGGCAATGAGCAGTTCTTC
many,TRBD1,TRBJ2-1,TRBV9,CASSGDREDEQFF,TGTGCCAGCAGCGGGGACAGGGAGGATGAGCAGTTCTTC
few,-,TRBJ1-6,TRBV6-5,CASSYSGGGNSPLHF,TGTGCCAGCAGTTACTCTGGGGGAGGGAATTCACCCCTCCACTTT